The 17 T cell receptor beta chains below all came from one sample that was sequenced in a study of spatial heterogeneity in lung cancer. Time point meaning: blood at routine non-recurrence follow-up after resection. Whole RNA from tumor, nontumor lung or frozen PBMC was sequenced unsorted. TCRdb fed the 5' RACE reads into MiXCR, producing one record per CDR3 protein. Of some 110,000 distinct CDR3 sequences in the sample, about 12% were seen once. The source was PBMCs, collected at follow-up. These TCRs come from a male donor with early-stage non-small cell lung cancer.

This clonotype was seen at least ten times. The rearrangement joins TRBV29-1 to TRBJ2-3; 9 nucleotides align to TRBD1. V shed 1 base, J shed 4 bases, and the junction held 6 bases outside the gene matches. This CDR3 spans 15 amino acids. Germline values: CDR1 SQVTM, CDR2 ANQGSEA. In DNA form, the CDR3 reads TGCAGCGTTGAAGTCCGGGACAGGGCCTCAGATACGCAGTATTTT. It is translated as CSVEVRDRASDTQYF.

The chain has TRBV27 and TRBJ2-7; D is unresolved. V lost 3 bases, J lost 0 bases, and 15 bases lay in between. This CDR3 contains 16 residues. The V gene's germline CDR1 is MNHEY and CDR2 SMNVEV (reference sequence). This CDR3 is CASSLRTDLPSYEQYF. In DNA form, the CDR3 reads TGTGCCAGCAGTTTGCGGACGGATCTTCCCTCCTACGAGCAGTACTTC.

This chain uses TRBV5-4 with TRBJ2-6; D uncertain. CDR3 length equals 15 residues. The ends were cut back, 0 bases at V and 5 bases at J, with 9 bases in the middle. The germline V gene has CDR1 SGHNT and CDR2 YYREEE (reference sequence). This CDR3 is CASSLASAWANVLTF. CDR3 sequence (DNA): TGTGCCAGCAGCTTGGCGTCTGCCTGGGCCAACGTCCTGACTTTC.

The sample holds many counts of this clonotype. The rearrangement links TRBV20-1 to TRBJ1-3; D gene uncertain. The germline V and J ends were trimmed by 0 bases and 3 bases, with 9 bases remaining between them. Germline CDR1 DFQATT, CDR2 SNEGSKA (reference sequence). The CDR3 covers 14 residues. This CDR3 is CSARDREYGNTIYF. For the CDR3, the DNA is TGCAGTGCTAGAGATCGGGAGTATGGAAACACCATATATTTT.

This clonotype was recorded many times. This chain links TRBV7-8 with TRBJ2-1; TRBD2 is a possible D gene (5 bases). CDR1 and CDR2 (germline): SGHVS, FQNEAQ. The CDR3 covers 17 residues. V lost 1 base and J lost 4, with 17 bases in between. CDR3 sequence: CASSLVWAGTRYNEQFF. CDR3 coding DNA: TGTGCCAGCAGCTTAGTGTGGGCGGGCACAAGGTACAATGAGCAGTTCTTC.

This clonotype showed up many times. The rearrangement links TRBV5-1 to TRBJ1-2; D is uncertain. The CDR3 totals 14 residues. V dropped 0 bases and J dropped 5 bases, with 11 bases sitting between them. Germline CDR1 and CDR2: SGHRS and YFSETQ. The CDR3 sequence is CASSLETAGYGYTF. The CDR3 nucleotides read TGCGCCAGCAGCTTGGAAACGGCAGGTTATGGCTACACCTTC. The full variable domain, rest sourced from reference TRBV5-1 and TRBJ1-2, is KAGVTQTPRYLIKTRGQQVTLSCSPISGHRSVSWYQQTPGQGLQFLFEYFSETQRNKGNFPGRFSGRQFSNSRSEMNVSTLELGDSALYLCASSLETAGYGYTFGSGTRLTVV.

This clonotype has only a few counts. V gene TRBV28 combines with J gene TRBJ1-1; 8 bases agree with TRBD1. Germline V gives CDR1 MDHEN, CDR2 SYDVKM. The CDR3 loop spans 15 amino acids. The ends lost 6 bases at V and 1 base at J; junction bases unmatched: 7. This CDR3 is CASSWDRRANTEAFF. The CDR3 DNA follows: TGTGCCAGCAGCTGGGACAGGAGAGCGAACACTGAAGCTTTCTTT. Variable domain in full (rest from reference TRBV28 and TRBJ1-1): DVKVTQSSRYLVKRTGEKVFLECVQDMDHENMFWYRQDPGLGLRLIYFSYDVKMKEKGDIPEGYSVSREKKERFSLILESASTNQTSMYLCASSWDRRANTEAFFGQGTRLTVV.

This clonotype has a count of ten or more. The chain has TRBV29-1 and TRBJ1-2; maybe TRBD1 (5 bases). There are 11 residues in the CDR3. Germline values: CDR1 SQVTM, CDR2 ANQGSEA. The V and J ends lost 8 bases and 7 bases respectively, with 14 bases between them. CDR3 region: CSTLQGGGYTF. DNA of the CDR3: TGCAGCACCCTTCAGGGTGGTGGCTACACCTTC.

This clonotype was observed many times. The chain couples TRBV4-3 to TRBJ1-5; TRBD1 agrees at 9 bases. Germline CDR1 LGHNA, CDR2 YSLEER. J was trimmed by 4 bases and V by 4 bases; bases with no gene match: 2. The CDR3 runs 14 residues. The DNA for the CDR3 is TGCGCCAGCAGCCCAGGACAGGGGAATCAGCCCCAGCATTTT. This codes for CASSPGQGNQPQHF.

V gene TRBV19 combines with J gene TRBJ1-4, with TRBD1 matching 8 bases. Germline values: CDR1 LNHDA, CDR2 SQIVND (reference sequence). Germline trimming cut 4 bases from V and 2 bases from J; bases unmatched to any gene: 6. The CDR3 spans 16 residues. CDR3 residues: CASSNPYRGTNEKLFF. The CDR3 coding sequence is TGTGCCAGTAGTAACCCATACAGGGGGACTAATGAAAAACTGTTTTTT.

The V call is TRBV27, the J call TRBJ2-2; 11 bases map to TRBD2. Germline V gene sequence: CDR1 MNHEY, CDR2 SMNVEV (reference sequence). This CDR3 is 16 amino acids long. V was clipped by 3 bases and J by 3 bases; unmatched bases: 3. The CDR3: CASSFVGLADTGELFF. The DNA of the CDR3 is TGTGCCAGCAGTTTTGTGGGACTAGCGGACACCGGGGAGCTGTTTTTT.

This clonotype has a handful of counts. The rearrangement joins TRBV20-1 to TRBJ2-7; D is possibly TRBD2 (6 bases). CDR3 length equals 15 residues. Trimming pared 3 bases from V and 4 bases from J, leaving 19 bases between. Germline V gene sequence: CDR1 DFQATT, CDR2 SNEGSKA (reference sequence). CDR3 coding DNA: TGCAGTGCTAGGGGGGGAGTAGCGGCCATGTACGAGCAGTACTTC. Its protein is CSARGGVAAMYEQYF.

The sample holds many counts of this clonotype. The gene calls are TRBV15 and TRBJ1-1, with D perhaps matching TRBD1 (5 bases). V was clipped by 0 bases and J by 5 bases, with 13 bases between them. This CDR3 has 15 residues. Germline assignment: CDR1 LNHNV and CDR2 YYDKDF (reference sequence). Written as DNA, the CDR3 is TGTGCCACCAGCAGAGATCAGCGGGGGAGGACTGAAGCTTTCTTT. This encodes CATSRDQRGRTEAFF. The whole variable domain, filled in from reference TRBV15 and TRBJ1-1, reads DAMVIQNPRYQVTQFGKPVTLSCSQTLNHNVMYWYQQKSSQAPKLLFHYYDKDFNNEADTPDNFQSRRPNTSFCFLDIRSPGLGDTAMYLCATSRDQRGRTEAFFGQGTRLTVV.

This sequence joins TRBV20-1 and TRBJ2-7, with TRBD1 identical over 8 bases. Germline V gene data show CDR1 as DFQATT and CDR2 as SNEGSKA (reference sequence). CDR3 length: 14 amino acids. V gave up 0 bases and J gave up 2 bases; unmatched junction bases: 3. The DNA for the CDR3 is TGCAGTGCTAGAGACCCAGGGGGCCCCTACGAGCAGTACTTC. Translated: CSARDPGGPYEQYF.

This sequence joins TRBV15 and TRBJ1-4, with D perhaps matching TRBD1 (6 bases). This CDR3 comprises 17 residues. V lost 0 bases and J lost 7, with 18 bases in between. Germline lookup yields CDR1 LNHNV and CDR2 YYDKDF (reference sequence). The chain's CDR3 is CATSRDPPRGQGEKLFF. The CDR3 DNA sequence: TGTGCCACCAGCAGAGACCCTCCTCGGGGGCAGGGTGAAAAACTGTTTTTT. The full variable domain, its missing parts supplied by reference TRBV15 and TRBJ1-4, is DAMVIQNPRYQVTQFGKPVTLSCSQTLNHNVMYWYQQKSSQAPKLLFHYYDKDFNNEADTPDNFQSRRPNTSFCFLDIRSPGLGDTAMYLCATSRDPPRGQGEKLFFGSGTQLSVL.

This clonotype was seen at least ten times. The rearrangement links TRBV20-1 to TRBJ2-1; no firm D call. V was pared by 3 bases and J by 5 bases, with 14 bases between. In germline, CDR1 is DFQATT, CDR2 SNEGSKA (reference sequence). The CDR3 is 14 amino acids. In DNA, the CDR3 is TGCAGTGCTAGCTGGCTGGGCTGGGACAATGAGCAGTTCTTC. Translated: CSASWLGWDNEQFF.

At least ten counts were recorded for this clonotype. V and J are TRBV7-2 and TRBJ2-7; D may be TRBD1 (6 bases). CDR1 SGHTA and CDR2 FQGNSA come from the germline V gene. Deletions cut 3 bases from V and 7 bases from J, with 10 bases between. CDR3 length: 12 amino acids. The CDR3 is CASSLGAREQYF. The CDR3 region has the DNA TGTGCCAGCAGCTTGGGGGCTAGGGAGCAGTACTTC.